The text below deals with one T cell receptor (beta chain). As yet, its antigen is unknown. The data stem from a study of T cell responses to AZD1222 COVID-19 vaccine. The study, taken as a whole, reports: Donors in the cohort were predominantly white British and more often female, and clonal diversity was possibly underestimated. The CD4 TCRs associated with vaccination extended across spike and predominated at 160-218 and 743-854.

Sequencing was performed with immunoSEQ multiplex PCR; in TCRdb, only in-frame clones are kept and a portion is missing. The sample lists 150,000 or so clones; 90% to 95% were seen once. Germline V lookup: CDR1 SEHNR, CDR2 FQNEAQ (reference sequence). V was cut by 11 bases and J by 0 bases, with 13 bases left in between. This CDR3 contains 14 residues. The sequence came from an adult in good health. The chain employs TRBV7-9 and TRBJ2-2; no definite D call. The sample consisted of peripheral blood, taken on day 0 of AZD1222 vaccination. The CDR3 nucleotides read TGTGCCGGGAAAAGACGGGCGAACACCGGGGAGCTGTTTTTT. Amino acids: CAGKRRANTGELFF.